This entry features one T cell receptor beta chain sequence. This entry comes from a study of PD-L1 blockade in urothelial cancer. On the study more broadly: In terms of prior chemotherapy, patients had received 0 to 3 regimens.

The CDR3 loop spans 16 amino acids. Germline-derived CDR1 and CDR2 are WNHNN and SYGVQD (reference sequence). V shed 3 bases, J shed 1 base, and the junction held 5 bases outside the gene matches. TCRdb's copy holds only in-frame clones and misses some; the assay was immunoSEQ multiplex PCR. The data contain under 90,000 clones, approximately 90% of them singletons. V is TRBV10-1 and J is TRBJ2-5; 10 nucleotides line up with TRBD1. This specimen was PBMCs, taken around atezolizumab (anti-PD-L1) treatment. The TCR was taken from a man aged 60-69 years with urothelial cancer. The CDR3 DNA follows: TGCGCCAGCAGTGAAGGGACAGGGGACCTCCAAGAGACCCAGTACTTC. It yields the protein CASSEGTGDLQETQYF.